This note documents a single TCR beta chain sequence. This clone showed up just once. Its antigen is currently not known. Base qualities are not provided; no much larger clone lies one nucleotide away. Enrolling through a virtual design, the prospective study's participants ranged in age from roughly 18 to 89 years and lived across some 23 United States geographic areas. Cohort assignment in the prospective study relied on participant-reported clinical history from a screening survey and a study questionnaire. In the prospective study, mobile phlebotomists collected whole blood, serum and a nasopharyngeal or oropharyngeal swab from each participant. Over an approximately 2-month period, participants in the prospective study had the option of providing additional blood draws and questionnaires. Before DNA extraction, prospective study blood samples were shipped either frozen or at room temperature.

This sample was included in a study of blood T cell repertoires in COVID-19 (dated by TCRdb to about 2020). For context, the study as a whole: For ImmuneRACE Cohort 3, a participant was defined as recovered based on two consecutive negative NP/OP PCR tests, clearance by a healthcare professional, or resolution of symptoms. Samples from collaborators originated in the United States, Italy and Spain and spanned both the acute and convalescent phases of COVID-19. The prospective study material was composed of cDNA or gDNA derived from T cells, B-cell-depleted T cells, or PBMCs. Subjects who had been exposed to COVID-19, were actively infected with it, or had recovered from it provided the deeply sampled blood TCRbeta repertoires that made up the dataset. A freely available public database, intended as a resource for researchers studying the immune response to SARS-CoV-2, is where the repertoires were released. The samples were drawn from the first 160 participants of the ongoing ImmuneRACE study and from over a thousand subjects provided by 6 global collaborators. The sample metadata nearly always contained a de-identified subject ID, COVID-19 status, age in years and sex. Where available, HLA class I and class II types were taken from metadata supplied by the sample provider and were not determined by assay-based typing. The investigation overall reported the following: Clinical and demographic metadata were provided uncurated, with the amount varying by source and participant.

The immunoSEQ Assay, a bias-controlled multiplex PCR, was used to amplify TCRbeta CDR3 regions from genomic DNA. The original methods were these. Nucleated cell counts per sample were estimated from amplification of reference gene primers within the assay. To quantify the absolute abundance of each unique TCRbeta CDR3 rearrangement, sequence reads were collapsed and filtered. Productive Simpson clonality was computed per sample as the square root of Simpson's diversity index over productive rearrangements. TCRdb provides this immuneACCESS table in a form limited to in-frame rearrangements. Some clones are lacking; in checked studies, under half of them reflect an unresolved V gene, and why the rest are absent is not known. V, J and clone size are taken as reported in that table, and D and trimming were inferred from the DNA itself. Here the sample has approximately 170,000 clones; around three quarters occur a single time. The top ten hold over 15% of the sample.

CDR1 and CDR2, per the germline V gene, are ENHRY and SYGVKD. V drops 5 bases and J drops 0 bases, leaving 11 bases in between. The CDR3 numbers 16 residues from cysteine through phenylalanine. Only the CDR3 region is kept as DNA, spanning 48 bases read in frame from base 1. The sequence was collected from an older woman in a cohort exposed to, infected with or recovered from COVID-19 (not recorded which). Sample: PBMCs or T cells enriched from blood (not recorded which). The chain links TRBV10-3 with TRBJ2-6, with the D gene call left open. The base sequence is TGTGCCATCAGTAGAGGCTCCCTCTCTGGGGCCAACGTCCTGACTTTC. Translated, this gives CAISRGSLSGANVLTF.